The 22 T cell receptor beta chains reported below all come from one sample, sequenced in a study of cytomegalovirus exposure and HLA in healthy donors. Sequenced by immunoSEQ multiplex PCR; TCRdb stores in-frame clones only, minus some. The table lists 150,000 to 200,000 clones, roughly 96% of them singletons. The sequenced sample consisted of PBMCs. The receptors shown here come from a woman aged 18-35 years in good health and CMV-seronegative.

The chain combines TRBV29-1 with TRBJ1-1; tentative D call: TRBD1 (5 bases). The CDR3 length is 11 residues. Germline lookup yields CDR1 SQVTM and CDR2 ANQGSEA. The CDR3 nucleotides read TGCAGTCATCAGGGGAACACTGAAGCTTTCTTT. It codes for CSHQGNTEAFF.

A word on this clone: Distinct nucleotide sequences in the sample also encode this CDR3. CDR3: CSVRTGNGYTF. The CDR3, as DNA: TGCAGCGTTAGGACAGGGAATGGCTACACCTTC. The chain uses TRBV29-1 and TRBJ1-2; 8 bases agree with TRBD1. The germline V gene encodes CDR1 SQVTM and CDR2 ANQGSEA. CDR3 length: 11 residues. V trimming: 5 bases; J trimming: 6 bases; junction bases outside the gene matches: 2.

The gene calls are TRBV6-5 and TRBJ1-2; 7 bases match TRBD1. This CDR3 comprises 15 residues. Trimming cost V 4 bases and J 7 bases; bases outside gene matches: 12. From germline, CDR1 is MNHEY and CDR2 SVGAGI. The CDR3 reads CASSLQGPQRSGYTF. CDR3 nucleotides: TGTGCCAGCAGTTTACAGGGGCCCCAACGGAGTGGCTACACCTTC.

The genes are TRBV7-9 and TRBJ2-1; 11 positions match TRBD1. V trimming: 1 base; J trimming: 9 bases; junction bases outside the gene matches: 17. The CDR3 totals 19 residues. Germline assignment: CDR1 SEHNR and CDR2 FQNEAQ (reference sequence). CDR3: CASSLDRLRPGTGGAEQFF. The CDR3 DNA reads as TGTGCCAGCAGCTTAGATAGACTAAGGCCCGGGACAGGGGGGGCTGAGCAGTTCTTC. The full variable domain, rest sourced from reference TRBV7-9 and TRBJ2-1, is DTGVSQNPRHKITKRGQNVTFRCDPISEHNRLYWYRQTLGQGPEFLTYFQNEAQLEKSRLLSDRFSAERPKGSFSTLEIQRTEQGDSAMYLCASSLDRLRPGTGGAEQFFGPGTRLTVL.

The chain carries TRBV27 and TRBJ1-4; 8 bases match TRBD1. This CDR3 contains 16 residues. V was pared by 0 bases and J by 4 bases, with 4 bases of the junction left unmatched. Germline V lookup: CDR1 MNHEY, CDR2 SMNVEV (reference sequence). CDR3 DNA sequence: TGTGCCAGCAGTTTATCCCCACAGGGGGGTAATGAAAAACTGTTTTTT. It codes for CASSLSPQGGNEKLFF.

V and J are TRBV5-6 and TRBJ1-6; TRBD1 aligns across 11 bases. This CDR3 is built from 16 residues. Germline lookup yields CDR1 SGHDT and CDR2 YYEEEE. The ends lost 3 bases at V and 6 bases at J; junction bases unmatched: 5. The CDR3 region has the DNA TGTGCCAGCAGCTATGGACAGGGGGCGCCTAATTCACCCCTCCACTTT. Amino acids: CASSYGQGAPNSPLHF.

This chain links TRBV11-3 with TRBJ2-1; a weak D match, TRBD2 (6 bases). Per germline, CDR1 SGHNT and CDR2 YENEEA. The ends were cut back, 5 bases at V and 6 bases at J, with 17 bases in the middle. The CDR3 covers 15 residues. As DNA, the CDR3 is TGTGCCAGCAGCCACCGAGTCGCGGGGTTCAATGAGCAGTTCTTC. Encoded protein: CASSHRVAGFNEQFF.

V usage is TRBV9 and J usage is TRBJ1-2, with a tentative D call TRBD1 (5 bases). The germline gives CDR1 SGDLS, CDR2 YYNGEE. This CDR3 is built from 14 residues. Trimming shortened V by 0 bases and J by 6 bases, and 12 bases separated the two germline ends. In nucleotides, the CDR3 is TGTGCCAGCAGCGTAGGGACACGGGAGCATGGCTACACCTTC. This sequence encodes CASSVGTREHGYTF.

The rearrangement links TRBV7-6 to TRBJ1-5, with D possibly being TRBD1 (6 bases). The CDR3 is made up of 14 amino acids. V was cut by 3 bases and J by 5 bases, with 11 bases left in between. The germline gives CDR1 SGHVS, CDR2 FNYEAQ. The CDR3 DNA follows: TGTGCCAGCAGCTTTACGGACAGCGATCAGCCCCAGCATTTT. Protein sequence: CASSFTDSDQPQHF. Together with reference TRBV7-6 and TRBJ1-5, the CDR3 gives the full variable domain: GAGVSQSPRYKVTKRGQDVALRCDPISGHVSLYWYRQALGQGPEFLTYFNYEAQQDKSGLPNDRFSAERPEGSISTLTIQRTEQRDSAMYRCASSFTDSDQPQHFGDGTRLSIL.

This clone was found a few times. This chain links TRBV2 with TRBJ2-3, with 9 bases aligning to TRBD1. CDR1 is SNHLY, CDR2 FYNNEI, per germline. This CDR3 contains 14 residues. V lost 5 bases to trimming and J lost 4 bases; unmatched junction nucleotides: 4. CDR3 in DNA: TGTGCCAGCAGTCCCGGGACAGGGCCAGATACGCAGTATTTT. This encodes CASSPGTGPDTQYF.

The chain employs TRBV6-1 and TRBJ2-5; D perhaps matches TRBD1 (6 bases). The germline CDR1 and CDR2 sequences are MNHNS and SASEGT. V lost 6 bases and J lost 5, with 10 bases in between. This CDR3 has 12 amino acids. The chain's CDR3 is CASRQGLETQYF. In DNA, the CDR3 is TGTGCCAGCAGACAGGGTTTGGAGACCCAGTACTTC.

The chain recombines TRBV2 with TRBJ2-5; D is perhaps TRBD1 (5 bases). The germline V gene encodes CDR1 SNHLY and CDR2 FYNNEI. This CDR3 comprises 13 residues. With 4 bases removed from V and 2 bases from J, the gap between germline ends came to 8 bases. The chain's CDR3 is CASSGQIQETQYF. CDR3 DNA sequence: TGTGCCAGCAGTGGACAGATACAAGAGACCCAGTACTTC.

This sequence joins TRBV6-1 and TRBJ1-3, with no clear D. Germline V gene data show CDR1 as MNHNS and CDR2 as SASEGT. V lost 2 bases and J lost 8, with 10 bases in between. This CDR3 region has 13 residues. The CDR3 DNA sequence: TGTGCCAGCAGTGAATTTATGGGAGACACCATATATTTT. The encoded protein is CASSEFMGDTIYF.

This chain joins TRBV11-2 and TRBJ2-4, with D possibly TRBD1 on 5 matching bases. The CDR3 consists of 16 residues. Germline lookup yields CDR1 SGHAT and CDR2 FQNNGV. Trimming cost V 0 bases and J 5 bases, with 14 bases left between them. The CDR3 here is CASSLDFGASENIQYF. The CDR3 DNA reads TGTGCCAGCAGCTTAGATTTTGGGGCGTCGGAAAACATTCAGTACTTC.

The sample holds a few counts of this clone. In nucleotides, the CDR3 is TGTGCCAGCCGACCGACTAGCGGGACCTACGAGCAGTACTTC. It codes for CASRPTSGTYEQYF. The chain couples TRBV11-1 to TRBJ2-7, with 11 bases fitting TRBD2. CDR3 length: 14 residues. Germline V gene data show CDR1 as SGHAT and CDR2 as FQDESV (reference sequence). V was clipped by 8 bases and J by 2 bases; unmatched bases: 5.

This chain connects TRBV5-5 to TRBJ1-1; the match to TRBD1 covers 8 bases. The V and J ends lost 8 bases and 4 bases, in that order; junction bases with no gene match: 7. Per germline, CDR1 SGHKS and CDR2 YYEKEE (reference sequence). The CDR3 extends over 13 amino acids. The CDR3 loop reads CASTGQGVTEAFF. The CDR3 region has the DNA TGTGCCAGTACTGGACAGGGAGTCACTGAAGCTTTCTTT.

This chain connects TRBV9 to TRBJ1-6; a weak D match, TRBD1 (5 bases). This CDR3 spans 15 amino acids. The V gene's germline CDR1 is SGDLS and CDR2 YYNGEE. The germline V and J ends were trimmed by 4 bases and 9 bases, with 17 bases remaining between them. CDR3 sequence reads: CASSPGVGTASPLHF. CDR3 DNA: TGTGCCAGCAGCCCGGGAGTCGGGACGGCTTCACCCCTCCACTTT.

V is TRBV30 and J is TRBJ2-5; possibly TRBD2 for D (7 bases). CDR3 size: 13 residues. Germline CDR1 is GTSNPN and CDR2 is SVGIG (reference sequence). V dropped 0 bases and J dropped 10 bases, with 15 bases sitting between them. This chain's CDR3 is CAWSVTRGHVQYF. The CDR3 DNA reads TGTGCCTGGAGTGTTACGCGGGGGCACGTCCAGTACTTC.

This chain links TRBV5-1 with TRBJ2-7; 8 positions match TRBD1. Germline-derived CDR1 and CDR2 are SGHRS and YFSETQ. The trim removed 0 bases at V and 1 base at J, leaving 3 bases unmatched. The CDR3 is 15 residues long. The CDR3 spells CASSLGRQGSYEQYF. The CDR3 DNA sequence: TGCGCCAGCAGCTTGGGGAGACAGGGGTCCTACGAGCAGTACTTC.

This clone was counted once. The rearrangement joins TRBV6-6 to TRBJ1-1; TRBD1 matches 8 bases. Germline CDR1 and CDR2: MNHNY and SVGAGI (reference sequence). With 6 bases clipped from V and 6 bases from J, the junction kept 12 bases outside the gene matches. The CDR3 extends over 15 amino acids. The CDR3 coding sequence is TGTGCCAGCAGATCGACAGGGGTTCGGCCCCCTGAAGCTTTCTTT. It codes for CASRSTGVRPPEAFF.

The table lists this clone with a few counts. V is TRBV6-5 and J is TRBJ2-2; D gene ambiguous. The V gene lost 2 bases and the J gene lost 3 bases, with 10 bases spanning the gap. This CDR3 comprises 15 residues. CDR1 MNHEY and CDR2 SVGAGI come from the germline V gene. As DNA, the CDR3 is TGTGCCAGCAGTTACGGCGGCGAATACACCGGGGAGCTGTTTTTT. It yields the protein CASSYGGEYTGELFF.

The gene calls are TRBV2 and TRBJ2-1; no definite D call. The length of the CDR3 is 12 residues. CDR1 SNHLY and CDR2 FYNNEI come from the germline V gene. The V end lost 3 bases, the J end lost 10 bases, and 10 bases lay between the germline ends. The CDR3 sequence: CASSDPPNEQFF. Here the CDR3 DNA reads TGTGCCAGCAGTGACCCCCCTAACGAGCAGTTCTTC.